The 27 T cell receptor beta chains in this list originate from one sample, sequenced in a study of cytomegalovirus exposure and HLA in healthy donors. Researchers ran the PCR with 60 Vbeta and 13 Jbeta primers. Measured with immunoSEQ multiplex PCR; TCRdb has only the in-frame clones, and not every one. This table holds 150,000 to 200,000 clones, around 85% found once. The sample comprised PBMCs. The source of these receptors is a man in his late teens or twenties in good health and CMV-seronegative.

V and J are TRBV7-2 and TRBJ1-1, with D possibly being TRBD1 (6 bases). The CDR3 has 14 residues. Germline V gene sequence: CDR1 SGHTA, CDR2 FQGNSA. V was clipped by 5 bases and J by 9 bases, with 19 bases between them. The CDR3 region is CASSTRDTTSKAFF. In nucleotides, the CDR3 is TGTGCCAGCAGCACCCGGGACACAACTTCTAAAGCTTTCTTT.

The chain links TRBV7-2 to TRBJ2-7, with D maybe TRBD2 (5 bases). The germline V and J ends were trimmed by 4 bases and 4 bases, with 14 bases remaining between them. Germline CDR1 SGHTA, CDR2 FQGNSA. The length of the CDR3 is 14 residues. The CDR3 loop reads CASSSHGGSYEQYF. CDR3 bases: TGTGCCAGCAGCTCCCACGGTGGGAGTTACGAGCAGTACTTC.

This clone appeared a single time. The rearrangement joins TRBV9 to TRBJ1-1; TRBD1 matches at 11 bases. The CDR3 runs to 17 residues. Germline CDR1 reads SGDLS; CDR2 reads YYNGEE. The ends lost 0 bases at V and 4 bases at J; junction bases unmatched: 8. The CDR3 loop reads CASSVAGTGGVGTEAFF. CDR3 DNA sequence: TGTGCCAGCAGCGTAGCGGGGACAGGGGGGGTAGGCACTGAAGCTTTCTTT.

The V gene is TRBV6-5, the J gene TRBJ2-7; 11 bases match TRBD1. This CDR3 has 16 amino acids. The V gene's germline CDR1 is MNHEY and CDR2 SVGAGI. V shed 0 bases and J 7 bases; nucleotides not matched to a gene: 8. The CDR3 DNA is TGTGCCAGCAGTTACTCTGAGGACAGGGGGCTAGGAGAGCAGTACTTC. It codes for CASSYSEDRGLGEQYF.

The CDR3: CTSSQASGGAVDTQYF. CDR3 coding DNA: TGCACCAGCAGCCAAGCTAGCGGGGGGGCCGTAGATACGCAGTATTTT. The chain employs TRBV1 and TRBJ2-3; the D call of TRBD2 is as the table states it, not checked on the DNA. TRBV1 constitutes a pseudogene. The CDR3 runs to 16 residues.

The J gene is TRBJ2-7, the V gene TRBV4-2; no firm D call. The V and J ends lost 0 bases and 2 bases respectively, with 8 bases between them. This CDR3 has 14 amino acids. The germline CDR1 and CDR2 sequences are LGHNA and YNFKEQ. CDR3 amino acids: CASSQDLATYEQYF. CDR3 coding DNA: TGTGCCAGCAGCCAAGATTTAGCAACCTACGAGCAGTACTTC.

CDR3 DNA sequence: TGTGCCAGCAGCAAGGTAGCGGGGTCCAGGGAGACCCAGTACTTC. Its protein product is CASSKVAGSRETQYF. The gene calls are TRBV5-6 and TRBJ2-5, with TRBD2 matching 8 bases. Germline loops: CDR1 SGHDT, CDR2 YYEEEE. Unmatched junction bases numbered 10, after V lost 4 bases and J lost 5 bases. This CDR3 is 15 amino acids long.

This chain joins TRBV28 and TRBJ2-7; 7 bases are shared with TRBD1. The CDR3 consists of 14 residues. J lost 3 bases, V lost 6 bases, and 8 bases had no gene match. The germline V gene encodes CDR1 MDHEN and CDR2 SYDVKM. DNA for the CDR3: TGTGCCAGCAGCCTCAGGACAGGCGACTACGAGCAGTACTTC. Its translation is CASSLRTGDYEQYF.

This chain joins TRBV30 and TRBJ2-3; no clear D gene. The CDR3 runs to 13 residues. Trimming removed 3 bases at V and 6 bases at J, with 13 bases between. Germline-derived CDR1 and CDR2 are GTSNPN and SVGIG (reference sequence). This chain's CDR3 is CAWRQSLSDTQYF. The CDR3 DNA follows: TGTGCCTGGAGACAATCCCTTTCGGATACGCAGTATTTT.

The gene calls are TRBV7-2 and TRBJ1-2; D might be TRBD1 (6 bases). Looked up from germline, CDR1 is SGHTA and CDR2 is FQGNSA. The CDR3 covers 14 residues. Trimming left V 2 bases short and J 8 bases short, with 15 bases between. The CDR3 sequence: CASSLRATGFGYTF. The CDR3 nucleotides are TGTGCCAGCAGCTTAAGGGCAACAGGGTTCGGCTACACCTTC.

This clone was detected only a few times. The chain uses TRBV5-8 and TRBJ1-5, with TRBD1 matching 8 bases. Germline V gives CDR1 SGHTS, CDR2 YDEGEE. The CDR3 is made up of 15 amino acids. J gave up 4 bases and V 4 bases, and 7 bases lay outside the gene matches. The CDR3 DNA reads as TGTGCCAGCAGCCCCCTCCGGACAGGGAATCAGCCCCAGCATTTT. Translating gives CASSPLRTGNQPQHF.

V usage is TRBV18 and J usage is TRBJ1-1, with a weak D call TRBD1 (5 bases). Germline loops: CDR1 KGHSH, CDR2 LQKENI. V lost 4 bases to trimming and J lost 5 bases, with 14 bases between them. CDR3 length equals 14 residues. Here the CDR3 DNA reads TGTGCCAGCTCACTCAGGGAATCCGAGACTGAAGCTTTCTTT. This encodes CASSLRESETEAFF. The full variable domain, its missing parts supplied by reference TRBV18 and TRBJ1-1, is NAGVMQNPRHLVRRRGQEARLRCSPMKGHSHVYWYRQLPEEGLKFMVYLQKENIIDESGMPKERFSAEFPKEGPSILRIQQVVRGDSAAYFCASSLRESETEAFFGQGTRLTVV.

This clone was counted only a few times. This rearrangement joins TRBV7-9 to TRBJ2-2; no firm D call. V was clipped by 2 bases and J by 1 base, with 5 bases between them. Germline assignment: CDR1 SEHNR and CDR2 FQNEAQ (reference sequence). CDR3 length equals 14 residues. The CDR3: CASSLNKNTGELFF. For the CDR3, the DNA is TGTGCCAGCAGCTTAAACAAGAACACCGGGGAGCTGTTTTTT.

The sample holds one count of this clone. A junction boundary mismatches the germline segment, possibly from a read error. The J gene is TRBJ2-3, the V gene TRBV7-9; 7 bases align to TRBD2. From germline, CDR1 is SEHNR and CDR2 FQNEAQ (reference sequence). This CDR3 has 15 residues. The CDR3 region has the DNA TGTTCCAGCAGCTTTGAGGGGAGGGGCACAGATACGCAGTATTTT. It encodes CSSSFEGRGTDTQYF.

DNA of the CDR3: TGTGCCAGCAGCAAGATAGGCAGGAACTATGGCTACACCTTC. Amino acids: CASSKIGRNYGYTF. This chain joins TRBV5-6 and TRBJ1-2, with D unresolved. This CDR3 is 14 amino acids long. Trimming pared 4 bases from V and 2 bases from J, leaving 12 bases between. CDR1 and CDR2 (germline): SGHDT, YYEEEE.

This clone has only one observation. The chain joins TRBV6-6 to TRBJ1-5; TRBD1 is a possible D gene (5 bases). The CDR3 consists of 16 residues. V gave up 5 bases and J gave up 8 bases, with 22 bases separating them. Germline CDR1 reads MNHNY; CDR2 reads SVGAGI (reference sequence). CDR3 bases: TGTGCCAGCAGTACCCCGCGCAGGGTTGAATCGAAGCCCCAGCATTTT. It translates to CASSTPRRVESKPQHF.

The chain has TRBV7-9 and TRBJ1-4, with 9 bases lining up with TRBD1. Germline V gene lookup returns CDR1 SEHNR and CDR2 FQNEAQ (reference sequence). The trim removed 5 bases at V and 3 bases at J, leaving 10 bases unmatched. The CDR3 contains 17 residues. The CDR3 loop reads CASSPRTGATANEKLFF. The CDR3 coding sequence is TGTGCCAGCAGCCCCCGGACAGGGGCCACAGCTAATGAAAAACTGTTTTTT.

V and J are TRBV6-5 and TRBJ1-1; tentatively, D is TRBD1 (6 bases). V was pared by 6 bases and J by 1 base, with 12 bases between. The CDR3 totals 14 residues. Germline CDR1 MNHEY, CDR2 SVGAGI. CDR3 bases: TGTGCCAGCAGGCCGCCGGGACAGAACACTGAAGCTTTCTTT. Its protein product is CASRPPGQNTEAFF.

This chain links TRBV28 with TRBJ2-4; perhaps TRBD2 as D (5 bases). V lost 5 bases and J lost 8, with 16 bases in between. CDR1 is MDHEN and CDR2 is SYDVKM in the germline V gene. The CDR3 covers 14 residues. The CDR3: CASSPDRERDIQYF. Written as DNA, the CDR3 is TGTGCCAGCAGTCCTGACCGGGAACGGGACATTCAGTACTTC.

The chain uses TRBV7-2 and TRBJ1-2; 7 bases match TRBD1. Per the germline V gene, CDR1 is SGHTA and CDR2 is FQGNSA. CDR3 length: 15 residues. With V trimmed by 3 bases and J by 2 bases, 6 bases remained unmatched. CDR3 nucleotides: TGTGCCAGCAGCTTGCGGACAGGCGGGAACTATGGCTACACCTTC. Protein product: CASSLRTGGNYGYTF.

This chain uses TRBV4-1 with TRBJ2-2; 7 nucleotides agree with TRBD1. Looked up from germline, CDR1 is MGHRA and CDR2 is YSYEKL. The CDR3 is made up of 15 amino acids. V lost 4 bases and J lost 5; bases outside the gene matches: 7. For the CDR3, the DNA is TGCGCCAGCAGCCTACGACAGGGTGGAACCGGGGAGCTGTTTTTT. It codes for CASSLRQGGTGELFF.

V gene TRBV27 combines with J gene TRBJ1-5; 7 nucleotides line up with TRBD1. The CDR3 extends over 14 amino acids. Trimming removed 2 bases from V and 5 bases from J; junction bases left unmatched: 3. The V gene's germline CDR1 is MNHEY and CDR2 SMNVEV (reference sequence). This CDR3 reads CASSLGQAYQPQHF. The CDR3 bases are TGTGCCAGCAGTTTAGGACAGGCCTATCAGCCCCAGCATTTT.

This chain connects TRBV7-2 to TRBJ2-5, with TRBD2 identical over 7 bases. CDR1 is SGHTA and CDR2 is FQGNSA in the germline V gene. This CDR3 has 16 residues. The V segment lost 5 bases and the J segment 5 bases; nucleotides outside the gene matches: 14. Here the CDR3 DNA reads TGTGCCAGCAGCCCCGGGATTAGGGGAGGGTCGGAGACCCAGTACTTC. Its protein is CASSPGIRGGSETQYF.

CDR3 nucleotide sequence: TGCGCCAGCAGCAAACCGGACATAATGAACACTGAAGCTTTCTTT. Protein: CASSKPDIMNTEAFF. This chain links TRBV5-1 with TRBJ1-1; a weak D match, TRBD1 (5 bases). The CDR3 covers 15 residues. V was pared by 4 bases and J by 0 bases, with 13 bases between. Germline CDR1 reads SGHRS; CDR2 reads YFSETQ.

The genes are TRBV5-6 and TRBJ2-7; TRBD2 matches at 9 bases. The J segment lost 5 bases and the V segment lost 1 base, leaving 10 bases of the junction unmatched. This CDR3 is built from 16 residues. CDR1 and CDR2 (germline): SGHDT, YYEEEE. DNA of the CDR3: TGTGCCAGCAGCTTGTTGCCCACGGGCGGGGGGGACGAGCAGTACTTC. Protein sequence: CASSLLPTGGGDEQYF.

The chain has TRBV6-5 and TRBJ1-5; possible D gene TRBD1, 5 bases. The CDR3 has 15 residues. CDR1 is MNHEY, CDR2 SVGAGI, per germline. The V gene lost 0 bases and the J gene lost 3 bases, with 9 bases spanning the gap. CDR3 region: CASSYSSRVNQPQHF. In DNA, the CDR3 is TGTGCCAGCAGTTACTCTTCCAGGGTCAATCAGCCCCAGCATTTT.

The chain has TRBV10-3 and TRBJ2-1; 9 positions match TRBD2. J gave up 0 bases and V 8 bases, and 5 bases lay outside the gene matches. Germline CDR1 reads ENHRY; CDR2 reads SYGVKD. The CDR3 totals 15 residues. The CDR3: CAIANSGSSYNEQFF. CDR3 DNA sequence: TGTGCCATCGCGAATAGCGGGAGCTCCTACAATGAGCAGTTCTTC.